These 17 T cell receptor beta chains originate from one sample sequenced in a study of OX40 agonist ivuxolimab in advanced cancers. Libraries were prepared by immunoSEQ multiplex PCR; TCRdb keeps only in-frame clonotypes and omits some of them. The table lists approximately 76,000 clones, 80% to 90% of them singletons. Sequences were derived from CD4+ or CD8+ T cells sorted from blood, sampled in a trial of the OX40 agonist ivuxolimab. Every receptor here comes from an adult with an advanced solid tumor such as melanoma, head and neck, liver or kidney cancer.

The gene calls are TRBV15 and TRBJ1-4; D remains ambiguous. This CDR3 region has 15 residues. Trimming shortened V by 0 bases and J by 2 bases, and 7 bases separated the two germline ends. Per the germline V gene, CDR1 is LNHNV and CDR2 is YYDKDF (reference sequence). The CDR3 DNA is TGTGCCACCAGCAGAGATAGGAGGACTAATGAAAAACTGTTTTTT. It specifies CATSRDRRTNEKLFF.

The V gene is TRBV6-1, the J gene TRBJ1-2, with D possibly TRBD1 on 6 matching bases. CDR1 is MNHNS and CDR2 is SASEGT in the germline V gene. Trimming took off 4 bases at V and 1 base at J, with 13 bases between the two ends. The CDR3 totals 15 residues. CDR3 sequence reads: CASSVGGASNYGYTF. The CDR3 nucleotides read TGTGCCAGCAGTGTGGGGGGCGCGAGTAACTATGGCTACACCTTC.

V usage is TRBV6-5 and J usage is TRBJ1-3; 7 positions match TRBD1. Losses at the gene ends were 6 bases for V and 1 base for J; bases not matched to a gene: 6. Germline CDR1 MNHEY, CDR2 SVGAGI. The CDR3 consists of 15 residues. DNA for the CDR3: TGTGCCAGCAGGATGTCAGGGGGTTCTGGAAACACCATATATTTT. It specifies CASRMSGGSGNTIYF.

This chain connects TRBV10-2 to TRBJ2-1; 9 bases align to TRBD2. The CDR3 length is 14 residues. V lost 8 bases, J lost 10 bases, and 12 bases stayed unmatched. Germline CDR1 reads WSHSY; CDR2 reads SAAADI. DNA for the CDR3: TGCGCCAGCTTGCCACCTAGCGGGACGCTAGAGCAGTTCTTC. Translating it yields CASLPPSGTLEQFF.

The chain recombines TRBV27 with TRBJ2-3; D remains ambiguous. This CDR3 spans 13 amino acids. Germline CDR1 reads MNHEY; CDR2 reads SMNVEV (reference sequence). Between the trimmed V and J ends, which lost 4 bases and 5 bases, there was a span of 10 bases. The CDR3: CASSSYRVDTQYF. The CDR3 nucleotides read TGTGCCAGCAGTTCCTACCGGGTAGATACGCAGTATTTT.

The V gene is TRBV12-5, the J gene TRBJ2-4; maybe TRBD2 (6 bases). The ends were cut back, 7 bases at V and 1 base at J, with 14 bases in the middle. Per germline, CDR1 LGHNT and CDR2 FRNRAP. This CDR3 is built from 15 residues. CDR3 bases: TGTGCTAGTGCTGCTCCCGGAGGGGCCAAAAACATTCAGTACTTC. Protein product: CASAAPGGAKNIQYF.

This chain connects TRBV5-1 to TRBJ2-1; D may be TRBD2 (5 bases). The CDR3 runs to 12 residues. Per germline, CDR1 SGHRS and CDR2 YFSETQ. V was cut by 5 bases and J by 5 bases, with 8 bases left in between. The CDR3 nucleotides are TGCGCCAGCAGGGACTTTAACAATGAGCAGTTCTTC. Translating it yields CASRDFNNEQFF.

The chain is built from TRBV7-2 and TRBJ2-2; D may correspond to TRBD1 or TRBD2 (5 bases each). V shed 5 bases and J shed 3 bases, with 10 bases lying between them. The CDR3 has 14 amino acids. Germline assignment: CDR1 SGHTA and CDR2 FQGNSA. The CDR3 bases are TGTGCCAGCAGCGCCGGGACCCACACCGGGGAGCTGTTTTTT. Translating gives CASSAGTHTGELFF.

V and J are TRBV4-3 and TRBJ2-1, with a tentative D call TRBD1 (7 bases). CDR3 length equals 17 residues. The V gene lost 1 base and the J gene lost 6 bases, with 19 bases spanning the gap. The germline V gene has CDR1 LGHNA and CDR2 YSLEER. The CDR3 spells CASSQGPGTPGGNEQFF. CDR3 sequence (DNA): TGCGCCAGCAGCCAAGGACCCGGGACTCCAGGGGGCAATGAGCAGTTCTTC.

J is TRBJ2-1 and V is TRBV6-5; D possibly corresponds to TRBD1 (5 bases). The V end lost 6 bases, the J end lost 6 bases, and 9 bases lay between the germline ends. The CDR3 spans 12 residues. CDR1 MNHEY and CDR2 SVGAGI come from the germline V gene. The CDR3 DNA sequence: TGTGCCAGCAGCACCGACAGCAATGAGCAGTTCTTC. The encoded protein is CASSTDSNEQFF.

This chain joins TRBV10-3 and TRBJ2-7; TRBD2 agrees at 10 bases. J gave up 5 bases and V 2 bases, and 9 bases lay outside the gene matches. Germline V lookup: CDR1 ENHRY, CDR2 SYGVKD. This CDR3 has 16 residues. Written as DNA, the CDR3 is TGTGCCATCAGTGAGCAACGGCCTAGCGGGAGCCACGAGCAGTACTTC. Translation: CAISEQRPSGSHEQYF.

The rearrangement joins TRBV11-2 to TRBJ1-1; unclear D gene. The germline CDR1 and CDR2 sequences are SGHAT and FQNNGV. With 0 bases removed from V and 3 bases from J, the gap between germline ends came to 5 bases. The CDR3 runs to 13 residues. The CDR3 spells CASSLEEDTEAFF. Here the CDR3 DNA reads TGTGCCAGCAGCTTAGAAGAGGACACTGAAGCTTTCTTT.

The V and J genes are TRBV4-3 and TRBJ2-7, with a possible D match to TRBD1 (6 bases). CDR3 size: 16 residues. Germline values: CDR1 LGHNA, CDR2 YSLEER. Trimming cost V 4 bases and J 4 bases, with 20 bases left between them. The CDR3 nucleotides are TGCGCCAGCAGCCGGGCTGGGCAGGGGATATTATACGAGCAGTACTTC. Amino acids: CASSRAGQGILYEQYF.

The genes are TRBV30 and TRBJ2-3; D is uncertain. V was cut by 2 bases and J by 2 bases, with 2 bases left in between. This CDR3 comprises 11 residues. CDR1 and CDR2 from the germline V gene are GTSNPN and SVGIG (reference sequence). CDR3 nucleotides: TGTGCCTGGAGTCCCACAGATACGCAGTATTTT. This gives the protein CAWSPTDTQYF.

This clone appeared a few times. J is TRBJ2-5 and V is TRBV9, with D unresolved. This CDR3 comprises 16 residues. V was pared by 1 base and J by 2 bases, with 15 bases between. CDR1 is SGDLS and CDR2 is YYNGEE in the germline V gene. The CDR3 bases are TGTGCCAGCAGCGTAAACCCATTCCCCGCACAAGAGACCCAGTACTTC. Translation gives CASSVNPFPAQETQYF.

The chain employs TRBV5-1 and TRBJ1-1; D gene ambiguous. The V end lost 2 bases, the J end lost 5 bases, and 16 bases lay between the germline ends. Germline loops: CDR1 SGHRS, CDR2 YFSETQ. The CDR3 consists of 15 residues. The CDR3 protein is CASSFSVGSGTEAFF. The CDR3 bases are TGCGCCAGCAGCTTCTCGGTAGGGTCAGGAACTGAAGCTTTCTTT.

V usage is TRBV6-6 and J usage is TRBJ2-7, with D tentatively TRBD1 (6 bases). Trimming stripped 9 bases from V and 0 bases from J, with 12 bases between. CDR3 length: 13 amino acids. Germline CDR1 is MNHNY and CDR2 is SVGAGI (reference sequence). CDR3 residues: CASKRQASYEQYF. The CDR3 DNA is TGTGCCAGTAAGCGACAGGCCTCCTACGAGCAGTACTTC.